The text below deals with one TCR beta chain. The antigen is undetermined. This may be a read error, as it is one base from a much larger clone. This CDR3 is built from 15 residues. The V segment lost 4 bases and the J segment 0 bases; nucleotides outside the gene matches: 2. Germline-derived CDR1 and CDR2 are MNHNS and SASEGT. These data come from a study of identical twins. Study-level points and caveats: Zero-insertion results could be subject to partial confounding by invariant MAIT and iNKT cells. A lower insertion count was a feature of abundant cord blood beta clonotypes, with no such feature in memory repertoires.

TCRdb re-derived calls from the 5' RACE reads in MiXCR, one entry per CDR3 protein. Among roughly 1.6 million distinct CDR3 sequences listed, around 29% were seen once. This chain uses TRBV6-1 with TRBJ2-3; 9 bases are a match to TRBD1. The sequenced material came from cord blood. The TCR sequence derives from a newborn girl in good health. In nucleotides, the CDR3 is TGTGCCAGCAGTGGACAGGGGGTTAGCACAGATACGCAGTATTTT. Translation gives CASSGQGVSTDTQYF.